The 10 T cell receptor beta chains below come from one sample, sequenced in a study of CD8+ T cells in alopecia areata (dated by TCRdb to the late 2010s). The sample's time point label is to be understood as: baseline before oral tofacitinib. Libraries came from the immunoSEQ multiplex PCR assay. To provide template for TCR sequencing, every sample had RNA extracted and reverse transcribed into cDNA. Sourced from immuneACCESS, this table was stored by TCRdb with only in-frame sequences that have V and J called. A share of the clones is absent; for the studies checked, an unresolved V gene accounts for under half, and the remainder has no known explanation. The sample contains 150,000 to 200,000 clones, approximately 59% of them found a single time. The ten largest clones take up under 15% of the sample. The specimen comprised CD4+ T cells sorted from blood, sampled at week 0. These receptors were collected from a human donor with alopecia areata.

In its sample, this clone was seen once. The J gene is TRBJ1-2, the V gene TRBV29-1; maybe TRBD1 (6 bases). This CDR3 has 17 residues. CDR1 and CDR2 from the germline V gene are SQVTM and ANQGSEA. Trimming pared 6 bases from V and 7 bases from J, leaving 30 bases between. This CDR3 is CSVNQKSGERGYGGYTF. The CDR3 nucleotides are TGCAGCGTCAACCAGAAATCAGGGGAAAGGGGCTATGGTGGCTACACCTTC.

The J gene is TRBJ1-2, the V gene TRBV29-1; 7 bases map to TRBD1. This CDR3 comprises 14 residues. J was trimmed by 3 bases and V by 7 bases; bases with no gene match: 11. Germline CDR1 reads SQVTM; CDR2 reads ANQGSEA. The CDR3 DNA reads TGCAGCGGCCTGACGACAGGGAACCACTATGGCTACACCTTC. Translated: CSGLTTGNHYGYTF.

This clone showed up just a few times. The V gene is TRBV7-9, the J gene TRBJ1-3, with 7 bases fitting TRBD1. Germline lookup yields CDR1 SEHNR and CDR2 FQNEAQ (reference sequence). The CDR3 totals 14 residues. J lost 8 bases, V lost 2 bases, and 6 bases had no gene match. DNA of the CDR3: TGTGCCAGCAGCTTATCAGGCAGGGGGTACACCATATATTTT. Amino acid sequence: CASSLSGRGYTIYF.

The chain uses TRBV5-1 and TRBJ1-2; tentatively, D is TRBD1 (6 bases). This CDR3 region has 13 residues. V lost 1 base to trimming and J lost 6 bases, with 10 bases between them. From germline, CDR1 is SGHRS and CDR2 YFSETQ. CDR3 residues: CASSLRTDHGYTF. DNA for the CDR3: TGCGCCAGCAGCTTGCGGACAGACCATGGCTACACCTTC.

The CDR3 here is CASSVVPSRTDTQYF. CDR3 DNA: TGTGCCAGCAGCGTAGTTCCATCTCGCACAGATACGCAGTATTTT. The chain employs TRBV9 and TRBJ2-3; D is unresolved. The CDR3 has 15 residues. V lost 0 bases to trimming and J lost 1 base, with 9 bases between them. CDR1 and CDR2 from the germline V gene are SGDLS and YYNGEE.

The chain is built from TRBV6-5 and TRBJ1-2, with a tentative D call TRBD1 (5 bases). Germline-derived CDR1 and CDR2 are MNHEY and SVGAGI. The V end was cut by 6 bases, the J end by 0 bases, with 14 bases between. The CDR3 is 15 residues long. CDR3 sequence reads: CASRYGDGANYGYTF. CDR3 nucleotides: TGTGCCAGCAGGTACGGGGACGGAGCTAACTATGGCTACACCTTC.

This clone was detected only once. CDR3: CASSSIRQGEGIQYF. The CDR3 DNA sequence: TGCGCCAGCAGCTCCATCCGACAGGGTGAGGGCATTCAGTACTTC. This chain connects TRBV5-1 to TRBJ2-4, with 7 bases fitting TRBD1. CDR1 and CDR2 (germline): SGHRS, YFSETQ. CDR3 length: 15 residues. Trimming took 3 bases from V and 9 from J; bases not matched to a gene: 12.

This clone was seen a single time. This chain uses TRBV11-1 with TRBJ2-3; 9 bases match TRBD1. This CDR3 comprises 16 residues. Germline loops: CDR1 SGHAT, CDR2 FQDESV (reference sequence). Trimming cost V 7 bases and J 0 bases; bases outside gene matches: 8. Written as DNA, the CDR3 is TGTGCCAGCATCCCGGGACAGGGAACTAGCACAGATACGCAGTATTTT. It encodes CASIPGQGTSTDTQYF. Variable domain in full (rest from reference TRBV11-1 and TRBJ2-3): EAEVAQSPRYKITEKSQAVAFWCDPISGHATLYWYRQILGQGPELLVQFQDESVVDDSQLPKDRFSAERLKGVDSTLKIQPAELGDSAMYLCASIPGQGTSTDTQYFGPGTRLTVL.

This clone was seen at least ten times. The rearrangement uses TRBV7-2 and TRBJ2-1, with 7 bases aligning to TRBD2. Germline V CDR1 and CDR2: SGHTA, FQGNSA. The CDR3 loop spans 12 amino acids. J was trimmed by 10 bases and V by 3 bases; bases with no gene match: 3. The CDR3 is CASSFGGTEQFF. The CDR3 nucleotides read TGTGCCAGCAGCTTCGGGGGGACCGAGCAGTTCTTC.

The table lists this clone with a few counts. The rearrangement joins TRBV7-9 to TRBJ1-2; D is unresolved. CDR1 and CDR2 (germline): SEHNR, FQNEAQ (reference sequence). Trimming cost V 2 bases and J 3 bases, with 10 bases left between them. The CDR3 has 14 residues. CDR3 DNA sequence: TGTGCCAGCAGCTTACCCGGGAGAGACTATGGCTACACCTTC. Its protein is CASSLPGRDYGYTF.